These 32 T cell receptor beta chains originate from one sample sequenced in a study of patients and donors after allogeneic stem cell transplantation. TCRdb passed the RT-PCR reads through MiXCR, listing each CDR3 protein once. This table holds more than 850,000 distinct CDR3 sequences, roughly 18% found once. Input material: blood, either unsorted or a sorted T cell fraction (not recorded which). These receptor sequences come from a human donor who was either an allogeneic HSCT recipient or a stem cell or donor lymphocyte infusion donor (not recorded which). It is not recorded whose cells these are; they may come from a transplant donor.

The rearrangement joins TRBV12-3 or TRBV12-4 to TRBJ2-1; weak D call: TRBD2 (5 bases). The CDR3 contains 17 residues. V was clipped by 2 bases and J by 7 bases, with 21 bases between them. The CDR3 bases are TGTGCCAGCAGTTTACCCCCACCTCGGGGTGGAATAAATGAGCAGTTCTTC. Translated: CASSLPPPRGGINEQFF.

This chain joins TRBV20-1 and TRBJ1-4; D remains unclear. The CDR3 totals 13 residues. Germline-derived CDR1 and CDR2 are DFQATT and SNEGSKA (reference sequence). Between the trimmed V and J ends, which lost 1 base and 7 bases, there was a span of 10 bases. The CDR3 DNA reads TGCAGTGCTAGAGGCGGTTATAGTGAAAAACTGTTTTTT. Protein: CSARGGYSEKLFF.

This clonotype was detected only a few times. The CDR3 is CASSRSGTTYEQYF. In DNA form, the CDR3 reads TGTGCCAGCAGCCGTTCCGGGACTACCTACGAGCAGTACTTC. This chain connects TRBV5-5 to TRBJ2-7, with TRBD2 identical over 7 bases. The CDR3 covers 14 residues. V lost 4 bases and J lost 2; bases outside the gene matches: 6. Germline V lookup: CDR1 SGHKS, CDR2 YYEKEE (reference sequence).

This clonotype appeared a single time. The V and J genes are TRBV28 and TRBJ2-7, with 8 nucleotides matching TRBD2. Germline V gene sequence: CDR1 MDHEN, CDR2 SYDVKM. This CDR3 contains 11 residues. V gave up 6 bases and J gave up 9 bases; unmatched junction bases: 4. The CDR3 DNA sequence: TGTGCCAGCAGCATAACTAGCGGGCAGTACTTC. Protein: CASSITSGQYF.

This clonotype was seen a handful of times. The V gene is TRBV28, the J gene TRBJ2-1; possibly TRBD2 for D (6 bases). V lost 7 bases, J lost 0 bases, and 13 bases lay in between. Germline values: CDR1 MDHEN, CDR2 SYDVKM. The length of the CDR3 is 15 residues. CDR3 DNA sequence: TGTGCCAGCACCCTTGGCGGGGCCTCCTACAATGAGCAGTTCTTC. Its translation is CASTLGGASYNEQFF.

This clonotype has a handful of counts. This chain uses TRBV4-3 with TRBJ2-3; D may correspond to TRBD1 or TRBD2 (5 bases each). The CDR3 runs to 15 residues. V was pared by 4 bases and J by 2 bases, with 13 bases between. Germline V gene data show CDR1 as LGHNA and CDR2 as YSLEER. This CDR3 reads CASSLGDGPTDTQYF. The CDR3 coding sequence is TGCGCCAGCAGCCTCGGGGACGGTCCCACAGATACGCAGTATTTT.

This clonotype was recorded a few times. The chain is built from TRBV12-3 or TRBV12-4 and TRBJ2-7, with 12 bases fitting TRBD2. V shed 5 bases and J 6 bases; nucleotides not matched to a gene: 5. The CDR3 sequence is 14 residues long. CDR3: CASSPSGGASEQYF. The CDR3 nucleotides are TGTGCCAGCAGTCCTAGCGGGGGGGCGTCCGAGCAGTACTTC.

In the case of this clonotype: The junction and the germline gene differ at one end; a read error may be behind it. This rearrangement joins TRBV18 to TRBJ2-1; TRBD2 is a possible D gene (5 bases). Germline CDR1 is KGHSH and CDR2 is LQKENI. The CDR3 has 13 amino acids. CDR3 DNA: TGTGCCAGCTCCCCACTCCGGGAAAATGAGCAGTTCTTC. As protein: CASSPLRENEQFF.

The chain employs TRBV27 and TRBJ2-7; TRBD2 matches 10 bases. CDR3 length: 14 amino acids. Trimming cost V 5 bases and J 4 bases; bases outside gene matches: 5. CDR1 MNHEY and CDR2 SMNVEV come from the germline V gene (reference sequence). CDR3 residues: CASSTPSGSYEQYF. In nucleotides, the CDR3 is TGTGCCAGCAGTACACCTAGCGGGAGTTACGAGCAGTACTTC.

The chain combines TRBV25-1 with TRBJ2-7; possibly TRBD1 for D (6 bases). V was shortened by 4 bases and J by 3 bases, with 10 bases between the two germline ends. CDR3 length equals 13 residues. Looked up from germline, CDR1 is MGHDK and CDR2 is SYGVNS. CDR3 bases: TGTGCCAGCAGTGGGGGGCGCTGCTACGAGCAGTACTTC. Amino acid sequence: CASSGGRCYEQYF.

Ten or more counts support this clonotype. V is TRBV6-5 and J is TRBJ2-2; D is possibly TRBD2 (7 bases). Trimming took 2 bases from V and 3 from J, leaving 19 bases between them. In germline, CDR1 is MNHEY, CDR2 SVGAGI. The CDR3 contains 18 residues. The CDR3 sequence is CASSYAGGGAVDTGELFF. The CDR3 DNA reads as TGTGCCAGCAGTTACGCCGGTGGGGGGGCGGTTGACACCGGGGAGCTGTTTTTT.

The chain employs TRBV27 and TRBJ2-3; no definite D call. The CDR3 totals 13 residues. V was pared by 3 bases and J by 2 bases, with 6 bases between. Germline loops: CDR1 MNHEY, CDR2 SMNVEV (reference sequence). CDR3 bases: TGTGCCAGCAGTTTCCTCCTCACAGATACGCAGTATTTT. Translation gives CASSFLLTDTQYF.

This clonotype was counted only a few times. The chain carries TRBV20-1 and TRBJ2-1, with 9 positions matching TRBD2. The CDR3 totals 16 residues. J was trimmed by 1 base and V by 5 bases; bases with no gene match: 9. Germline lookup yields CDR1 DFQATT and CDR2 SNEGSKA (reference sequence). The CDR3 loop reads CSAHPTAGGSYNEQFF. CDR3 DNA: TGCAGTGCTCATCCTACAGCGGGGGGATCCTACAATGAGCAGTTCTTC.

The rearrangement uses TRBV20-1 and TRBJ1-5, with unresolved D. This CDR3 has 15 residues. Germline-derived CDR1 and CDR2 are DFQATT and SNEGSKA (reference sequence). V lost 0 bases and J 3 bases, leaving 12 bases between the germline ends. CDR3 nucleotides: TGCAGTGCTAGAGATTGGAGGGCTCCCAATCAGCCCCAGCATTTT. It is translated as CSARDWRAPNQPQHF.

The V gene is TRBV6-2 or TRBV6-3, the J gene TRBJ2-5; TRBD2 is a possible D gene (5 bases). Germline CDR1 is MNHEY and CDR2 is SVGEGT. Trimming took off 2 bases at V and 1 base at J, with 17 bases between the two ends. This CDR3 region has 17 residues. The CDR3 DNA reads as TGTGCCAGCAGTTACGTGGGAGACATTCCCAGCCAAGAGACCCAGTACTTC. It encodes CASSYVGDIPSQETQYF.

The table lists this clonotype with a few counts. The chain links TRBV5-1 to TRBJ1-4; D gene uncertain. The germline V gene has CDR1 SGHRS and CDR2 YFSETQ. V lost 4 bases and J lost 1, with 14 bases in between. This CDR3 spans 16 amino acids. For the CDR3, the DNA is TGCGCCAGCAGCCACTCCGGGCACCAAACTAATGAAAAACTGTTTTTT. Translation gives CASSHSGHQTNEKLFF.

In its sample, this clonotype was seen many times. V gene TRBV12-3 or TRBV12-4 combines with J gene TRBJ1-1; 10 bases fit TRBD1. V shed 5 bases and J 10 bases; nucleotides not matched to a gene: 7. The CDR3 loop spans 13 amino acids. The CDR3 region is CASSLRDRGLAFF. The DNA for the CDR3 is TGTGCCAGCAGTCTCCGGGACAGGGGTTTAGCTTTCTTT.

The CDR3 reads CASRTGVNEQFF. DNA of the CDR3: TGTGCCAGCAGGACAGGGGTAAATGAGCAGTTCTTC. The chain couples TRBV7-9 to TRBJ2-1, with TRBD1 matching 8 bases. V lost 6 bases and J lost 7; bases outside the gene matches: 2. There are 12 residues in the CDR3. Germline CDR1 and CDR2: SEHNR and FQNEAQ (reference sequence).

The chain uses TRBV28 and TRBJ2-3; D gene ambiguous. Germline V gene sequence: CDR1 MDHEN, CDR2 SYDVKM. The CDR3 loop spans 12 amino acids. V shed 10 bases and J shed 0 bases, with 8 bases lying between them. CDR3: CATGPSTDTQYF. DNA of the CDR3: TGTGCCACCGGCCCAAGCACAGATACGCAGTATTTT.

The chain recombines TRBV7-6 with TRBJ2-1, with 7 positions matching TRBD2. Germline CDR1 reads SGHVS; CDR2 reads FNYEAQ. V gave up 4 bases and J gave up 1 base; unmatched junction bases: 10. The CDR3 covers 17 residues. The CDR3 DNA reads as TGTGCCAGCAGCTCGCCTTTAGGGAGGGGATCCTACAATGAGCAGTTCTTC. Protein: CASSSPLGRGSYNEQFF.

The V and J genes are TRBV2 and TRBJ1-5, with TRBD1 matching over 9 bases. Germline CDR1 SNHLY, CDR2 FYNNEI. This CDR3 contains 19 residues. J lost 2 bases, V lost 6 bases, and 17 bases had no gene match. CDR3 loop: CASSVRFTGGQGRNQPQHF. The DNA of the CDR3 is TGTGCCAGCAGCGTTCGTTTTACAGGGGGCCAAGGCCGCAATCAGCCCCAGCATTTT.

This clonotype came up a few times. This rearrangement joins TRBV19 to TRBJ2-7, with D tentatively TRBD1 or TRBD2 (5 bases each). The CDR3 totals 13 residues. The germline gives CDR1 LNHDA, CDR2 SQIVND (reference sequence). V was clipped by 5 bases and J by 3 bases, with 11 bases between them. DNA for the CDR3: TGTGCCAGTAGTTCGGGACCTATCTACGAGCAGTACTTC. Its protein is CASSSGPIYEQYF.

This chain uses TRBV12-3 or TRBV12-4 with TRBJ2-5; D call uncertain. CDR3 length: 14 residues. Trimming pared 1 base from V and 4 bases from J, leaving 10 bases between. CDR3 sequence: CASSLVGLGETQYF. The CDR3 DNA reads TGTGCCAGCAGTTTAGTGGGTCTAGGAGAGACCCAGTACTTC.

This clonotype was counted between two and nine times. The rearrangement joins TRBV12-3 or TRBV12-4 to TRBJ2-1; 9 bases match TRBD1. The V gene end was trimmed by 7 bases and the J gene end by 3 bases; junction bases not matched to a gene: 7. This CDR3 comprises 15 residues. The CDR3 here is CASIPPGQGYNEQFF. In DNA form, the CDR3 reads TGTGCCAGCATCCCCCCGGGACAGGGCTACAATGAGCAGTTCTTC.

This clonotype has at least ten counts. This chain uses TRBV4-3 with TRBJ1-1; D uncertain. The length of the CDR3 is 13 residues. CDR1 is LGHNA and CDR2 is YSLEER in the germline V gene. Deletions cut 3 bases from V and 1 base from J, with 6 bases between. The CDR3 DNA is TGCGCCAGCAGCCAGGTACAGAACACTGAAGCTTTCTTT. Translated, it gives CASSQVQNTEAFF.

V is TRBV9 and J is TRBJ2-1, with 7 bases matching TRBD2. V lost 3 bases to trimming and J lost 1 base; unmatched junction nucleotides: 4. The CDR3 length is 15 residues. Germline CDR1 reads SGDLS; CDR2 reads YYNGEE. The CDR3 region has the DNA TGTGCCAGCAGCGAACTAGCGAGATCCTACAATGAGCAGTTCTTC. It encodes CASSELARSYNEQFF.

Only a few counts were recorded for this clonotype. The chain carries TRBV6-5 and TRBJ2-5; 11 bases align to TRBD2. Per germline, CDR1 MNHEY and CDR2 SVGAGI. The CDR3 length is 16 residues. V shed 4 bases and J 5 bases; nucleotides not matched to a gene: 9. The DNA for the CDR3 is TGTGCCAGCAGTTCCCAGGGTAGCGGGAGGGGGGAGACCCAGTACTTC. It yields the protein CASSSQGSGRGETQYF.

The V call is TRBV24-1, the J call TRBJ2-3, with TRBD2 identical over 10 bases. Germline V gene data show CDR1 as KGHDR and CDR2 as SFDVKD. This CDR3 comprises 18 residues. After removal of 5 bases from V and 0 bases from J, the junction contained 10 bases not matched to a gene. CDR3 coding DNA: TGTGCCACCAGTGGAGGTCCGGGACTAGCGACTAGCACAGATACGCAGTATTTT. It codes for CATSGGPGLATSTDTQYF.

The rearrangement uses TRBV6-5 and TRBJ2-5; 9 positions match TRBD2. The CDR3 length is 15 residues. CDR1 and CDR2 (germline): MNHEY, SVGAGI. Trimming cost V 1 base and J 2 bases; bases outside gene matches: 2. For the CDR3, the DNA is TGTGCCAGCAGTTACTTAGCGGGGGTGCAAGAGACCCAGTACTTC. Its protein is CASSYLAGVQETQYF.

This clonotype was counted a single time. V is TRBV30 and J is TRBJ2-5; 7 bases align to TRBD2. After removal of 1 base from V and 7 bases from J, the junction contained 21 bases not matched to a gene. Germline lookup yields CDR1 GTSNPN and CDR2 SVGIG (reference sequence). The CDR3 is 18 amino acids. The CDR3 here is CAWSAAGLGPPAGGTQYF. In DNA, the CDR3 is TGTGCCTGGAGTGCAGCCGGACTAGGCCCCCCGGCCGGAGGGACCCAGTACTTC.

In this sample, this clonotype turned up a few times. The chain joins TRBV14 to TRBJ2-7; D unclear. The CDR3 runs 14 residues. Trimming left V 0 bases short and J 6 bases short, with 12 bases between. Germline CDR1 and CDR2: SGHDN and FVKESK. The CDR3 loop is CASSQEVAWGEQYF. DNA of the CDR3: TGTGCCAGCAGCCAAGAGGTTGCTTGGGGCGAGCAGTACTTC.

The rearrangement joins TRBV3-1 to TRBJ2-7, with TRBD2 as a possible D gene (6 bases). The V gene lost 0 bases and the J gene lost 2 bases, with 14 bases spanning the gap. Germline V gene data show CDR1 as LGHDT and CDR2 as YNNKEL (reference sequence). CDR3 length equals 16 residues. The CDR3 region has the DNA TGTGCCAGCAGCCAAGAAGGCCTAGCGACAACCTACGAGCAGTACTTC. Translation: CASSQEGLATTYEQYF.